This entry concerns a single T cell receptor beta chain. Its antigen is not known. The entry originates in a study of CD8+CD57+ T cells in acquired aplastic anemia. Regarding the study as a whole: Patients had about 31 CD8+ CDR3 sequences in common with controls (the shared set). The CD8+ Simpson's diversity of patients and controls was not significantly different.

Germline assignment: CDR1 SGDLS and CDR2 YYNGEE. CDR3 length equals 15 residues. V was cut by 3 bases and J by 3 bases, with 16 bases left in between. Both TCR beta VDJ combination and CDR3 sequence profiling were carried out. Genomic DNA was the template for this profiling. One entry per CDR3 protein, called by TCRdb with MiXCR from the reads. The sample lists under 200,000 distinct CDR3 sequences, 55% to 70% occurring once. Sequenced input: sorted CD4+, CD8+, or CD8+CD57+ T cells (not recorded which) from PBMCs. V usage is TRBV9 and J usage is TRBJ2-7; a possible D gene is TRBD1 (6 bases). The TCR comes from a human donor with severe aplastic anemia or a healthy control (not recorded which). The CDR3 bases are TGTGCCAGCAGCGAGGGGACAAATATAATCTACGAGCAGTACTTC. Translation: CASSEGTNIIYEQYF.